The TCR beta chain described here comes from a study of tumor-infiltrating lymphocytes in primary liver carcinoma. Turning to the study itself: The yield of productive TCRbeta reads per sample was roughly 3.5 to 7.13 million and was similar across tissue types. Study outcomes and limitations: Significantly greater top-250-clone fractions characterized tumors relative to blood (p = 0.039).

With regard to this clonotype: The antigen remains unidentified. A read error may account for a junction end that differs from germline.

The template, approximately 500 ng total RNA, yielded TCR beta cDNA made with a constant-region primer. Slightly modified ARM-PCR served as the procedure for the TCR beta libraries. These libraries came from three rounds of nested multiplex PCR. TCRdb processed the multiplex PCR reads anew with MiXCR; each CDR3 protein has one entry. In the table there are about 59,000 distinct CDR3 sequences, roughly 70% of which are singletons. Taking 20-30 mg of unsorted bulk tissue, the authors co-extracted RNA and DNA. Tumor regions sampled: superior, inferior, left, right poles, and centre. The sequence derives from a man in his forties with primary liver carcinoma and hepatitis B virus infection. The specimen sequenced was liver tumor tissue from sampling region 2. Subset indicated: tumor region T2, inferior pole.

DNA for the CDR3: TGTGCCAACAGCTTGGCAGGGAGAGGTCAGCCCCAGCATTTT. This sequence encodes CANSLAGRGQPQHF. This chain joins TRBV5-6 and TRBJ1-5; D is possibly TRBD1 (5 bases). Looked up from germline, CDR1 is SGHDT and CDR2 is YYEEEE. CDR3 length: 14 amino acids.